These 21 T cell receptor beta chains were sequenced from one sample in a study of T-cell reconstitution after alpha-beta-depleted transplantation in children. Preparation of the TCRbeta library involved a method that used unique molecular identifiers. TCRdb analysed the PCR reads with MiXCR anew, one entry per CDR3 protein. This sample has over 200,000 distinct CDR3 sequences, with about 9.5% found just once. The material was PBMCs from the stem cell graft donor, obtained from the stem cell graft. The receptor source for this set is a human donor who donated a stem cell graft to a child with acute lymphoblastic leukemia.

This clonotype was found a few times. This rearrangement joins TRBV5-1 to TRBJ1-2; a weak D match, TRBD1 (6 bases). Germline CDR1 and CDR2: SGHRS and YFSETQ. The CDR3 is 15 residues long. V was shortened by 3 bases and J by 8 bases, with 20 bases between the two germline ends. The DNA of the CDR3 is TGCGCCAGCAGCTCGCAGGGGCAGGGGTCCCTGGGCTACACCTTC. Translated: CASSSQGQGSLGYTF.

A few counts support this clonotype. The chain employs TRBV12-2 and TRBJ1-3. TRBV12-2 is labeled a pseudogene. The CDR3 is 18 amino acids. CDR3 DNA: TGTGCAAGTCGCCCGAAGGAGGGGATCGACAGCACCGTAAACACCATATATTTT. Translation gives CASRPKEGIDSTVNTIYF.

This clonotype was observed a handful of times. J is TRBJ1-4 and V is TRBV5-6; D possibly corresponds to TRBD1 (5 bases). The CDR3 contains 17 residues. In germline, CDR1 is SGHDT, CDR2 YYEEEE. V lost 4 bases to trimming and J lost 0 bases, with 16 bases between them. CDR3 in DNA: TGTGCCAGCAGCAAAGGACACGATCTTGCAACTAATGAAAAACTGTTTTTT. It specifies CASSKGHDLATNEKLFF. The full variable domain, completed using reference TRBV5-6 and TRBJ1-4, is DAGVTQSPTHLIKTRGQQVTLRCSPKSGHDTVSWYQQALGQGPQFIFQYYEEEERQRGNFPDRFSGHQFPNYSSELNVNALLLGDSALYLCASSKGHDLATNEKLFFGSGTQLSVL.

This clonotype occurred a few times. CDR3 protein: CASRGFAGKDHEQYF. The CDR3, as DNA: TGTGCCAGCAGGGGGTTCGCAGGGAAGGACCACGAGCAGTACTTC. The V gene is TRBV7-9, the J gene TRBJ2-7; D perhaps matches TRBD1 (5 bases). Trimming took off 6 bases at V and 5 bases at J, with 20 bases between the two ends. Per the germline V gene, CDR1 is SEHNR and CDR2 is FQNEAQ (reference sequence). The CDR3 spans 15 residues.

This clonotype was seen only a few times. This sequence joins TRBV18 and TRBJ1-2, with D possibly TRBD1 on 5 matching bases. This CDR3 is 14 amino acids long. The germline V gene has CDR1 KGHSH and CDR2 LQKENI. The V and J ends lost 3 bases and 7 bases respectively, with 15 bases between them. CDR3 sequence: CASSPPAGILGYTF. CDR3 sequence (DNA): TGTGCCAGCTCACCTCCAGCAGGGATCCTTGGCTACACCTTC.

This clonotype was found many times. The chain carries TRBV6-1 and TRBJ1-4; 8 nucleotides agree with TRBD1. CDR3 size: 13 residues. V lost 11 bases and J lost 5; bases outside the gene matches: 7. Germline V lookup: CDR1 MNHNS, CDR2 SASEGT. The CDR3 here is CAGRTGLNEKLFF. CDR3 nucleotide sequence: TGTGCCGGACGGACAGGGTTAAATGAAAAACTGTTTTTT.

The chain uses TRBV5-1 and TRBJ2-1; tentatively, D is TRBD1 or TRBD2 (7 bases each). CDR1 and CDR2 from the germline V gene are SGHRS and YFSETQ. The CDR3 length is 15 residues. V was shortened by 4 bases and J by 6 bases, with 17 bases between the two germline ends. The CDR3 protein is CASSLAGGGVNEQFF. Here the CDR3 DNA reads TGCGCCAGCAGCCTGGCAGGGGGGGGCGTCAATGAGCAGTTCTTC.

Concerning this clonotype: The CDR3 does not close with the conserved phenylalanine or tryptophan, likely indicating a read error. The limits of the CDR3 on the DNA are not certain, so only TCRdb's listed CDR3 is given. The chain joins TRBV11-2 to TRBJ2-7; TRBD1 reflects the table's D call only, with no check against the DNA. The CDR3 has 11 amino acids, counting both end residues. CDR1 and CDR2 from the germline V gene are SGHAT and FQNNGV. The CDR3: CASSDWADWVD.

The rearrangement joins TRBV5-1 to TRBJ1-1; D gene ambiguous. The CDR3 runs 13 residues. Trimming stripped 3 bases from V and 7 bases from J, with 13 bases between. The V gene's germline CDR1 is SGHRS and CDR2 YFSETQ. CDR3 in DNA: TGCGCCAGCAGCTCGGGCGGAGAGCGTGAAGCTTTCTTT. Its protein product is CASSSGGEREAFF.

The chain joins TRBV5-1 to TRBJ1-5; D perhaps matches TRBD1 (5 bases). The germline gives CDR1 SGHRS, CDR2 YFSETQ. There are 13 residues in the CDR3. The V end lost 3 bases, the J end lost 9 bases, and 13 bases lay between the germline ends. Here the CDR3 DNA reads TGCGCCAGCAGCTCGGACATGGATGGGCCCCAGCATTTT. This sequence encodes CASSSDMDGPQHF.

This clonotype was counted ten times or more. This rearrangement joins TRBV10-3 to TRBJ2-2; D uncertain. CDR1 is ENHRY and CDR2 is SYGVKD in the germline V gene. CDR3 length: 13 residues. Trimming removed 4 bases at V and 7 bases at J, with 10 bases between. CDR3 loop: CAISGERDGELFF. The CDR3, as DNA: TGTGCCATCAGTGGAGAGCGTGACGGGGAGCTGTTTTTT.

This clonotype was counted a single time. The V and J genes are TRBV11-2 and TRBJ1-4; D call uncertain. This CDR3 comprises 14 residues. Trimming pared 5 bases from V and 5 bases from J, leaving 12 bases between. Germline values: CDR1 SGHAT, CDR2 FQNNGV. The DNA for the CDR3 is TGTGCCAGCAGCGCAGATCTAGGGAATGAAAAACTGTTTTTT. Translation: CASSADLGNEKLFF.

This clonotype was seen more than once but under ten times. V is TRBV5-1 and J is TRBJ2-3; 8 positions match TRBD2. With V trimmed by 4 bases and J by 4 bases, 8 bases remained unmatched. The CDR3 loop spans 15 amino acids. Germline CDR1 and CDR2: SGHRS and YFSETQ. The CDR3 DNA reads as TGCGCCAGCAGCCGGAGCGGGGGAGGGGCAGATACGCAGTATTTT. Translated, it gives CASSRSGGGADTQYF. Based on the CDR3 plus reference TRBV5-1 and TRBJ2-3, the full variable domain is KAGVTQTPRYLIKTRGQQVTLSCSPISGHRSVSWYQQTPGQGLQFLFEYFSETQRNKGNFPGRFSGRQFSNSRSEMNVSTLELGDSALYLCASSRSGGGADTQYFGPGTRLTVL.

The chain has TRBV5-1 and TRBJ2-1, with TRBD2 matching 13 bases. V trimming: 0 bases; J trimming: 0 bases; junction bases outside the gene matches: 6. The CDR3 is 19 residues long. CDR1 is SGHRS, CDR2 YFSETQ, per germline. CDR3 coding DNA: TGCGCCAGCAGCTTGGTTTGGACTAGCGGGGGAAGCTCCTACAATGAGCAGTTCTTC. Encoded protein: CASSLVWTSGGSSYNEQFF. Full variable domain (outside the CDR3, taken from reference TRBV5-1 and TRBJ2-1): KAGVTQTPRYLIKTRGQQVTLSCSPISGHRSVSWYQQTPGQGLQFLFEYFSETQRNKGNFPGRFSGRQFSNSRSEMNVSTLELGDSALYLCASSLVWTSGGSSYNEQFFGPGTRLTVL.

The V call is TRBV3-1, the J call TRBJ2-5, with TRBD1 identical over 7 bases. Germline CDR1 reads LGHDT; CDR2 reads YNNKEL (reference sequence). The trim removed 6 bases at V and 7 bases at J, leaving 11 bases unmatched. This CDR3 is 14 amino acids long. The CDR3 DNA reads TGTGCCAGCAGGGGACAGCTCCTTCTCGGGACCCAGTACTTC. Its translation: CASRGQLLLGTQYF.

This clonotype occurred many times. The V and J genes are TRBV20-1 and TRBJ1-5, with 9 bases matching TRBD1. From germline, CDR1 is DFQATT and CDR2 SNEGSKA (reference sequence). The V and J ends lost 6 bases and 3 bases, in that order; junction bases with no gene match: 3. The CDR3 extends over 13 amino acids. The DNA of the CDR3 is TGCAGTGCCTGGACAGGGGACAATCAGCCCCAGCATTTT. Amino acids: CSAWTGDNQPQHF.

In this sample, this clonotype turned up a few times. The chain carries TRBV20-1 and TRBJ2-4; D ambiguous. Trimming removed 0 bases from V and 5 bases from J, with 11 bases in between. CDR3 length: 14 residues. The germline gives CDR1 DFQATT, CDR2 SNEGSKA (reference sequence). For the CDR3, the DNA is TGCAGTGCTAGAGATTTGGCTACAGAAAACATTCAGTACTTC. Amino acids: CSARDLATENIQYF.

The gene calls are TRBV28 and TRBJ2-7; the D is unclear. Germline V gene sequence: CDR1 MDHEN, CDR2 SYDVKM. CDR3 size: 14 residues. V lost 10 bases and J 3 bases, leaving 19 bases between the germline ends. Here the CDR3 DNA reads TGTGCCACTCAAACCCCCCCGGCCGACTACGAGCAGTACTTC. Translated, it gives CATQTPPADYEQYF.

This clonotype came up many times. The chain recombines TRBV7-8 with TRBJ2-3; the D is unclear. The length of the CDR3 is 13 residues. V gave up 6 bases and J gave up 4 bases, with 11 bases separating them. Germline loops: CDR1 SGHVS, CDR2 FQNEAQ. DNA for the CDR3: TGTGCCAGCAGGTTCCAGATGGCAGATACGCAGTATTTT. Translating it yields CASRFQMADTQYF.

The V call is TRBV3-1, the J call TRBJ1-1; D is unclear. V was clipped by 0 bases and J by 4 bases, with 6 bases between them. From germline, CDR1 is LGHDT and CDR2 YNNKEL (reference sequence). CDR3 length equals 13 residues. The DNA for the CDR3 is TGTGCCAGCAGCCAAGACCTTCCCACTGAAGCTTTCTTT. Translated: CASSQDLPTEAFF.

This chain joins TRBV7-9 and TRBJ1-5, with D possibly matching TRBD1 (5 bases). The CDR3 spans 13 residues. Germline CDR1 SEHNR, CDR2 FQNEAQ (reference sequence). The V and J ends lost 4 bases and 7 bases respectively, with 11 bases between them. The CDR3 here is CASSWGIGQPQHF. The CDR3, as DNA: TGTGCCAGCAGCTGGGGGATCGGCCAGCCCCAGCATTTT.